Given below is one T cell receptor (beta chain) in context. Its specificity is unknown. CD8+ and CD4+ T cells taken from blood had their TCR beta sequenced. This sample is drawn from a study of CD8 T cells in Susac syndrome. Whole-study context: The Susac syndrome patients that were sequenced included roughly 6 with active disease and under 10 in remission. The study, taken as a whole, reports: The CD4+ T cell repertoire of patients with Susac syndrome showed no detectable clonal expansion.

The CDR3 has 12 residues. Trimming removed 5 bases at V and 9 bases at J, with 10 bases between. Germline V gives CDR1 MNHNY, CDR2 SVGAGI (reference sequence). Random hexamers were used to reverse transcribe the RNA input (about 0.45 to 1 ug). Amplification of TCR beta CDR3 used immunoSEQ multiplex PCR across 54 Vbeta and 13 Jbeta. TCRdb used MiXCR to reprocess the immunoSEQ multiplex PCR reads, holding one entry per CDR3 protein. The data show roughly 160,000 distinct CDR3 sequences, with about 96% seen just once and approximately 0.12% held by the top ten. The V and J genes are TRBV6-6 and TRBJ1-4, with unresolved D. This clonotype was obtained from a human donor with Susac syndrome. Sequenced material: CD4+ T cells from PBMCs. DNA of the CDR3: TGTGCCAGCAGTGGACTGGTTCAAAAACTGTTTTTT. Its translation is CASSGLVQKLFF.